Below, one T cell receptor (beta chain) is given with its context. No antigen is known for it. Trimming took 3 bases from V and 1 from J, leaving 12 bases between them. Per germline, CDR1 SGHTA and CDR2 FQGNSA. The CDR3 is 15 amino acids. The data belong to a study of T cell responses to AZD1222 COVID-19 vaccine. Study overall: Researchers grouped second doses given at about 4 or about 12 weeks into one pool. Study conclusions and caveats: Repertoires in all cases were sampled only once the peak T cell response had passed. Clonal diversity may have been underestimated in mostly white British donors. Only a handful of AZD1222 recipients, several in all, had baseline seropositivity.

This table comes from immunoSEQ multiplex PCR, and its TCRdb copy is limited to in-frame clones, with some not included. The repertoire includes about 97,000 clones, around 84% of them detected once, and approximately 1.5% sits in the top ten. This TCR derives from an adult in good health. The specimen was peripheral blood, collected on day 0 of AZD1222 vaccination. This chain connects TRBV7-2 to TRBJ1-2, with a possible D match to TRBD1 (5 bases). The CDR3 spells CASSFGGSLNYGYTF. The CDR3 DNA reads TGTGCCAGCAGCTTCGGGGGGAGCCTTAACTATGGCTACACCTTC.